This TCR beta chain was observed in a study of cytomegalovirus exposure and HLA in healthy donors. Points from the study as a whole: Most TCRs appeared rarely, but some public TCRs recurred in many donors. In a later analysis, V- and J-gene trimming of beta chains associated with a DCLRE1C missense variant, replicated independently.

Vbeta (60) and Jbeta (13) primers were used in the PCR. Assay: immunoSEQ multiplex PCR; the TCRdb copy retains only in-frame clones and omits some. Among some 130,000 clones, roughly four fifths were seen once, and the ten largest hold 2% to 2.5%. The CDR3 loop spans 13 amino acids. The ends lost 6 bases at V and 5 bases at J; junction bases unmatched: 4. Germline loops: CDR1 MNHNY, CDR2 SVGAGI (reference sequence). There are a few counts of this clone. Antigen: not known. The chain recombines TRBV6-6 with TRBJ2-7; 10 bases agree with TRBD1. This sequence was found in a man aged 25-45 years in good health and CMV-seronegative. The sample taken for sequencing was PBMCs. The CDR3 is CASRLGQGNEQYF. DNA of the CDR3: TGTGCCAGCAGATTGGGACAGGGGAACGAGCAGTACTTC.